The present TCR beta chain was sequenced within a study of CD8 T cells in Susac syndrome. Study-level findings and limits: Susac-specific public clones found in total CD8+ repertoires numbered more than 15, and those in CD8+ TEMRA repertoires numbered about 5.

The diagnostic criteria for definite or probable disease, as recently defined, were met by the patients with Susac syndrome. Worth noting for this clonotype: What it binds is not known.

A quantity of roughly 0.5 to 1 ug RNA underwent reverse transcription using random hexamers. The immunoSEQ assay covered 54 Vbeta and 13 Jbeta segments for CDR3. TCRdb re-called the immunoSEQ multiplex PCR reads through MiXCR, storing one row per CDR3 protein. The sample lists fewer than 85,000 distinct CDR3 sequences, approximately 95% occurring once. There are 13 residues in the CDR3. Between the trimmed V and J ends, which lost 3 bases and 3 bases, there was a span of 9 bases. CDR1 SGHDN and CDR2 FVKESK come from the germline V gene. The chain couples TRBV14 to TRBJ2-7, with no clear D. The sequence derives from a human donor with Susac syndrome. The sequenced sample was CD8+ T cells from PBMCs. CDR3 sequence reads: CASSHRHLYEQYF. The CDR3 nucleotides are TGTGCCAGCAGCCACAGACATCTCTACGAGCAGTACTTC. Supplemented by reference TRBV14 and TRBJ2-7, the full variable domain reads EAGVTQFPSHSVIEKGQTVTLRCDPISGHDNLYWYRRVMGKEIKFLLHFVKESKQDESGMPNNRFLAERTGGTYSTLKVQPAELEDSGVYFCASSHRHLYEQYFGPGTRLTVT.